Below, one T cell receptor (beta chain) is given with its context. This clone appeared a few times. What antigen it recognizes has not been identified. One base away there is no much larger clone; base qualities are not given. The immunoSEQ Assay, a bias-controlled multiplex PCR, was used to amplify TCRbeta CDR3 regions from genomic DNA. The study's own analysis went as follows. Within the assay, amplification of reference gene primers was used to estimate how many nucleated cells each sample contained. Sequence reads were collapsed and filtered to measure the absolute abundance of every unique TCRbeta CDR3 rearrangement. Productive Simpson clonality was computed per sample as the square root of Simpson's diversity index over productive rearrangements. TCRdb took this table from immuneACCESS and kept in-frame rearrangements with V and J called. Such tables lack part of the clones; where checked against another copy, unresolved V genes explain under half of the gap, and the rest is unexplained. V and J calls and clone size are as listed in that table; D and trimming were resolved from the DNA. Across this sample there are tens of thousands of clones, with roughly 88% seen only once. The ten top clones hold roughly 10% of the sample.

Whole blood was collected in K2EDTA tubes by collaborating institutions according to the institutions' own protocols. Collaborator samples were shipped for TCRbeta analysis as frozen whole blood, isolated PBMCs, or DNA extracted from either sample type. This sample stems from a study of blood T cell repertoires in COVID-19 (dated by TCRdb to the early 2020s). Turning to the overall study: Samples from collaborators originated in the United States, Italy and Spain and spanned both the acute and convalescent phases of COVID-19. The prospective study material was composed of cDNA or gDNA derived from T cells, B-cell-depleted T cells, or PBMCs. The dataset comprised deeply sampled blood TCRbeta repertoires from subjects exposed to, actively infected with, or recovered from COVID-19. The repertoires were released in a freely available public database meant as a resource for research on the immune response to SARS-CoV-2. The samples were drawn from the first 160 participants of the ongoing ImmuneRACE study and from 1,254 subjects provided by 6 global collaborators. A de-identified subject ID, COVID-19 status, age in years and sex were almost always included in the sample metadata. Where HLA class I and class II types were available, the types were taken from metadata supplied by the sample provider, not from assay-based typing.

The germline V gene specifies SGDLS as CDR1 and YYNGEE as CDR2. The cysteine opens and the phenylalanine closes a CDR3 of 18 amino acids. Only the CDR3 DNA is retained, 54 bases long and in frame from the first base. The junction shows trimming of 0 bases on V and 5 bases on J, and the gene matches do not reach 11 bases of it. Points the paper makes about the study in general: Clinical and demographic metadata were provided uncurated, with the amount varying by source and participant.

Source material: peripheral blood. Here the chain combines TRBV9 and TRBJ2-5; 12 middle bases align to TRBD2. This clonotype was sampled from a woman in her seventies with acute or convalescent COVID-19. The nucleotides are TGTGCCAGCAGCGTAGTCGCTAGCGGGGGGGCCGATGGGGAGACCCAGTACTTC. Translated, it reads CASSVVASGGADGETQYF. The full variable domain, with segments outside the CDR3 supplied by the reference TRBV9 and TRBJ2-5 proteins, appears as DSGVTQTPKHLITATGQRVTLRCSPRSGDLSVYWYQQSLDQGLQFLIQYYNGEERAKGNILERFSAQQFPDLHSELNLSSLELGDSALYFCASSVVASGGADGETQYFGPGTRLLVL.